This T cell receptor (beta chain) came from a study of blood T cell repertoires in COVID-19. Study-wide background: Sites in the United States, Italy and Spain provided acute and convalescent COVID-19 samples. Nucleic acid was either cDNA or gDNA, and it came from T cells, B-cell-depleted T cells, or PBMCs.

Seattle patient enrollment occurred during active infection, with longitudinal follow-up thereafter. The CDR3 extends over 15 amino acids. Trimming cost V 0 bases and J 2 bases; bases outside gene matches: 3. Looked up from germline, CDR1 is MNHEY and CDR2 is SMNVEV (reference sequence). Original data processing: Amplification of reference gene primers was used by the study to estimate nucleated cell counts. Sequencing was performed with immunoSEQ multiplex PCR; in TCRdb, only in-frame clones are kept and a portion is missing. V and J calls and clone size follow that table, whereas D and trimming were derived from the DNA. The repertoire consists of around 280,000 clones, with almost 90% occurring once and the leading ten covering around 10%.

This receptor was taken from a woman younger than 45 with COVID-19, enrolled during active disease. Source material: peripheral blood. The V and J genes are TRBV27 and TRBJ2-7, with 8 bases matching TRBD1. CDR3 coding DNA: TGTGCCAGCAGTTTATCCGGACAGGGAACCTACGAGCAGTACTTC. Its translation is CASSLSGQGTYEQYF.